The 4 T cell receptor beta chains in this list originate from one sample, sequenced in a study of blood T cell repertoires in COVID-19 (TCRdb year 2020). Libraries were prepared through the immunoSEQ multiplex PCR assay. The table was pulled from immuneACCESS by TCRdb, which kept in-frame rearrangements only. Such tables lose some clones; where checked, under half of the loss comes from unresolved V genes, and the rest has no known cause. For this sample the table gives about 150,000 clones, of which roughly 80% were detected only once. The ten largest clones take up more than 8.5% of the sample. Sequencing input: PBMCs or T cells enriched from blood (not recorded which). These receptors all come from a man aged 50 to 60 who had recovered from COVID-19.

The gene calls are TRBV19 and TRBJ2-4, with 14 bases lining up with TRBD2. Per the germline V gene, CDR1 is LNHDA and CDR2 is SQIVND (reference sequence). V lost 5 bases, J lost 5 bases, and 14 bases stayed unmatched. The CDR3 is 19 amino acids. Here the CDR3 reads CASSQGLAGAIPIQNIQYF. CDR3 bases: TGTGCCAGTAGTCAGGGACTAGCGGGGGCCATACCCATTCAAAACATTCAGTACTTC.

J is TRBJ1-6 and V is TRBV9; 9 positions agree with TRBD1. Germline CDR1 is SGDLS and CDR2 is YYNGEE. This CDR3 has 15 residues. V shed 4 bases and J 5 bases; nucleotides not matched to a gene: 4. CDR3 sequence (DNA): TGTGCCAGCAGCTCGGGACAGGGAAATAATTCACCCCTCCACTTT. It translates to CASSSGQGNNSPLHF.

Many counts were recorded for this clone. The chain has TRBV27 and TRBJ1-2, with TRBD1 identical over 7 bases. The germline V gene has CDR1 MNHEY and CDR2 SMNVEV (reference sequence). Trimming took 4 bases from V and 1 from J; bases not matched to a gene: 6. The length of the CDR3 is 15 residues. CDR3 in amino acids: CASSSDRESNYGYTF. The CDR3 bases are TGTGCCAGCAGTTCCGACAGGGAGAGTAACTATGGCTACACCTTC.

This chain joins TRBV11-2 and TRBJ2-1; TRBD2 aligns across 9 bases. This CDR3 has 17 residues. The trim removed 2 bases at V and 2 bases at J, leaving 7 bases unmatched. Per germline, CDR1 SGHAT and CDR2 FQNNGV. This chain's CDR3 is CASSLTGQRGAYNEQFF. In DNA, the CDR3 is TGTGCCAGCAGCTTAACAGGACAGCGGGGGGCCTACAATGAGCAGTTCTTC.